A single sample gave rise to the 16 T cell receptor beta chains below, sequenced in a study of blood T cell repertoires in COVID-19. The table came from immunoSEQ multiplex PCR; TCRdb's copy has only in-frame clones and leaves some out. The table has around 250,000 clones, more than 75% seen once. Source material: PBMCs or T cells enriched from blood (not recorded which). The receptors shown here come from a man aged 18 to 35 who had recovered from COVID-19.

The CDR3, as DNA: TGTGCCAGCAAATTAGGATCGGGGAATTCACCCCTCCACTTT. Protein sequence: CASKLGSGNSPLHF. The chain employs TRBV28 and TRBJ1-6, with no clear D. In germline, CDR1 is MDHEN, CDR2 SYDVKM. Trimming removed 7 bases from V and 7 bases from J, with 14 bases in between. The CDR3 is 14 amino acids. The full variable domain, completed using reference TRBV28 and TRBJ1-6, is DVKVTQSSRYLVKRTGEKVFLECVQDMDHENMFWYRQDPGLGLRLIYFSYDVKMKEKGDIPEGYSVSREKKERFSLILESASTNQTSMYLCASKLGSGNSPLHFGNGTRLTVT.

This clone occurred a few times. V is TRBV7-2 and J is TRBJ2-7; D perhaps matches TRBD2 (7 bases). Germline V CDR1 and CDR2: SGHTA, FQGNSA. The CDR3 length is 15 residues. V lost 7 bases, J lost 5 bases, and 21 bases lay in between. The CDR3 loop reads CASTQRGGRFHEQYF. The CDR3 DNA follows: TGTGCCAGCACCCAGAGGGGGGGAAGATTCCACGAGCAGTACTTC.

The rearrangement joins TRBV19 to TRBJ1-2; 9 nucleotides align to TRBD1. In germline, CDR1 is LNHDA, CDR2 SQIVND (reference sequence). V trimming: 5 bases; J trimming: 6 bases; junction bases outside the gene matches: 10. This CDR3 contains 15 residues. The CDR3 nucleotides read TGTGCCAGTAGTCCGAGGACAGGGGTGATTCATGGCTACACCTTC. The encoded protein is CASSPRTGVIHGYTF.

The chain links TRBV19 to TRBJ1-6; 7 bases map to TRBD1. The germline CDR1 and CDR2 sequences are LNHDA and SQIVND (reference sequence). J lost 9 bases, V lost 6 bases, and 14 bases had no gene match. This CDR3 comprises 16 residues. The CDR3: CASSLPDSSGGSPLHF. CDR3 bases: TGTGCCAGTAGCCTCCCCGACTCCTCAGGGGGTTCACCCCTCCACTTT.

The genes are TRBV6-5 and TRBJ2-1, with 10 bases that match TRBD2. This CDR3 comprises 14 residues. Trimming removed 6 bases from V and 7 bases from J; junction bases left unmatched: 6. Germline CDR1 is MNHEY and CDR2 is SVGAGI. CDR3 bases: TGTGCCAGCAGCCCGGGACTAGCGACGAATGAGCAGTTCTTC. This codes for CASSPGLATNEQFF.

This clone has a single count. The rearrangement joins TRBV7-6 to TRBJ2-7; TRBD2 matches 10 bases. The CDR3 covers 15 residues. The V segment lost 5 bases and the J segment 2 bases; nucleotides outside the gene matches: 6. Germline values: CDR1 SGHVS, CDR2 FNYEAQ. The CDR3 sequence: CASSMGLASTYEQYF. The CDR3 DNA is TGTGCCAGCAGCATGGGACTAGCGTCAACCTACGAGCAGTACTTC. The full variable domain, completed using reference TRBV7-6 and TRBJ2-7, is GAGVSQSPRYKVTKRGQDVALRCDPISGHVSLYWYRQALGQGPEFLTYFNYEAQQDKSGLPNDRFSAERPEGSISTLTIQRTEQRDSAMYRCASSMGLASTYEQYFGPGTRLTVT.

For this clone: The same CDR3 is also encoded by other DNA sequences in this sample. The rearrangement joins TRBV5-1 to TRBJ1-1; D may be TRBD1 (5 bases). Germline V gene sequence: CDR1 SGHRS, CDR2 YFSETQ. Deletions cut 0 bases from V and 1 base from J, with 7 bases between. This CDR3 contains 14 residues. CDR3 DNA sequence: TGCGCCAGCAGCTTGGCCGGGGGGAACACTGAAGCTTTCTTT. Translating gives CASSLAGGNTEAFF.

The chain uses TRBV6-5 and TRBJ2-7; 9 bases are a match to TRBD1. With V trimmed by 8 bases and J by 3 bases, 8 bases remained unmatched. The length of the CDR3 is 14 residues. Germline V gene sequence: CDR1 MNHEY, CDR2 SVGAGI. The CDR3 loop is CASSSGQGYYEQYF. The CDR3 nucleotides read TGTGCCAGCTCCTCGGGACAGGGATACTACGAGCAGTACTTC.

The rearrangement links TRBV2 to TRBJ1-2; D gene ambiguous. The CDR3 is made up of 14 amino acids. The germline V gene encodes CDR1 SNHLY and CDR2 FYNNEI. Deletions cut 0 bases from V and 4 bases from J, with 9 bases between. In DNA, the CDR3 is TGTGCCAGCAGTGAAGCGCTTGCAGGCTATGGCTACACCTTC. Translating gives CASSEALAGYGYTF.

The J gene is TRBJ2-3, the V gene TRBV5-1, with D tentatively TRBD2 (6 bases). V lost 7 bases, J lost 5 bases, and 17 bases lay in between. CDR1 and CDR2 (germline): SGHRS, YFSETQ. The length of the CDR3 is 14 residues. CDR3 residues: CASGTGGPGDTQYF. CDR3 DNA sequence: TGCGCCAGCGGAACCGGAGGGCCGGGAGATACGCAGTATTTT.

The gene calls are TRBV14 and TRBJ2-1, with 11 bases fitting TRBD1. Germline V gene data show CDR1 as SGHDN and CDR2 as FVKESK. The CDR3 is 15 residues long. V dropped 7 bases and J dropped 8; count of bases not matched to a gene: 10. CDR3 amino acids: CASNHRDRGYHEQFF. Written as DNA, the CDR3 is TGTGCCAGCAACCACCGGGACAGGGGGTACCATGAGCAGTTCTTC.

The J gene is TRBJ1-1, the V gene TRBV27; 10 nucleotides match TRBD1. CDR1 and CDR2 (germline): MNHEY, SMNVEV (reference sequence). The CDR3 is 14 amino acids. Unmatched junction bases numbered 1, after V lost 5 bases and J lost 1 base. This CDR3 reads CASSRTGGNTEAFF. DNA of the CDR3: TGTGCCAGCAGTAGGACAGGGGGGAACACTGAAGCTTTCTTT.

The chain joins TRBV3-1 (or the pseudogene TRBV3-2) to TRBJ1-4, with a tentative D call TRBD1 (5 bases). Trimming left V 8 bases short and J 6 bases short, with 10 bases between. The CDR3 loop spans 12 amino acids. Germline assignment: CDR1 LGHDT and CDR2 YNNKEL (reference sequence). CDR3 sequence: CASSGGDEKLFF. CDR3 sequence (DNA): TGTGCCAGCTCCGGGGGGGATGAAAAACTGTTTTTT.

V is TRBV6-5 and J is TRBJ2-7, with TRBD1 matching 10 bases. With 6 bases clipped from V and 2 bases from J, the junction kept 4 bases outside the gene matches. Germline CDR1 reads MNHEY; CDR2 reads SVGAGI. The CDR3 length is 14 residues. The CDR3 DNA is TGTGCCAGCAGGACAGGGGGCCCCACCTACGAGCAGTACTTC. Protein sequence: CASRTGGPTYEQYF.

This rearrangement joins TRBV19 to TRBJ2-3, with 12 nucleotides matching TRBD1. J was trimmed by 6 bases and V by 6 bases; bases with no gene match: 7. CDR1 and CDR2 (germline): LNHDA, SQIVND (reference sequence). The CDR3 is made up of 15 amino acids. DNA of the CDR3: TGTGCCAGTAGCCTTTCCGGGACAGGGGGCGATACGCAGTATTTT. It translates to CASSLSGTGGDTQYF.

This clone was picked up one time. The chain recombines TRBV3-1 (or the pseudogene TRBV3-2) with TRBJ1-3, with unresolved D. This CDR3 is 15 amino acids long. The germline gives CDR1 LGHDT, CDR2 YNNKEL (reference sequence). Trimming took 1 base from V and 0 from J, leaving 7 bases between them. CDR3 DNA sequence: TGTGCCAGCAGCCAAGGACTGAACTCTGGAAACACCATATATTTT. It is translated as CASSQGLNSGNTIYF.